A selection of T cell receptor beta chains follows, all from one sample in a study of blood T cell repertoires in COVID-19. TCRdb's copy holds only in-frame clones and misses some; the assay was immunoSEQ multiplex PCR. The sample has 250,000 or so clones, around nine tenths seen once. Source material: PBMCs or T cells enriched from blood (not recorded which). These receptors were collected from a woman aged 45 to 65 who had recovered from COVID-19. Each CDR3 is given with its conserved first and last residue. D genes are given only for firm matches. The listing skips clone size in some rows; elsewhere it reads once, few, many or a size class.

j_call | d_call | clone_size | cdr3_length | v_call | cdr3_aa | cdr3_nt
TRBJ2-2 | TRBD1 | NA | 15 | TRBV5-5 | CASSQTGGKTGELFF | TGTGCCAGCAGCCAAACAGGGGGCAAGACCGGGGAGCTGTTTTTT
TRBJ2-4 | TRBD2 | NA | 16 | TRBV2 | CASSRTSGSDKNIQYF | TGTGCCAGCAGTCGGACTAGCGGGAGTGACAAAAACATTCAGTACTTC
TRBJ1-3 | TRBD1 | NA | 16 | TRBV10-3 | CAISEHRGHAGNTIYF | TGTGCCATCAGTGAACACAGGGGGCATGCTGGAAACACCATATATTTT
TRBJ2-7 | NA | few | 15 | TRBV4-1 | CASSQDLRQQHEQYF | TGCGCCAGCAGCCAAGATTTGCGCCAACAGCACGAGCAGTACTTC
TRBJ2-7 | NA | NA | 15 | TRBV28 | CASSSLRRVAYEQYF | TGTGCCAGCAGTTCGTTAAGGAGGGTAGCCTACGAGCAGTACTTC
TRBJ2-7 | NA | NA | 13 | TRBV7-3 | CASSSAGGYEQYF | TGTGCCAGCAGCTCCGCGGGCGGCTACGAGCAGTACTTC
TRBJ1-1 | TRBD1 | NA | 20 | TRBV5-1 | CASSLAFATGGAPGRDEAFF | TGCGCCAGCAGCTTGGCCTTTGCGACAGGGGGCGCCCCCGGAAGGGATGAAGCTTTCTTT
TRBJ1-1 | NA | NA | 17 | TRBV19 | CASSISRGANGNTEAFF | TGTGCCAGTAGTATATCTCGGGGGGCAAATGGAAACACTGAAGCTTTCTTT
TRBJ2-5 | NA | once | 13 | TRBV2 | CASSSSEQETQYF | TGTGCCAGCAGTTCATCGGAGCAAGAGACCCAGTACTTC
TRBJ2-3 | TRBD2 | once | 20 | TRBV10-3 | CAISVGRAEAGGPRTDTQYF | TGTGCCATCAGTGTGGGCAGGGCAGAAGCGGGAGGGCCTCGCACAGATACGCAGTATTTT
TRBJ1-2 | NA | few | 14 | TRBV27 | CASSDTGHGYGYTF | TGTGCCAGCAGTGACACAGGGCATGGCTATGGCTACACCTTC
TRBJ1-5 | TRBD1 | NA | 17 | TRBV6-2/TRBV6-3 | CASSPHNTGGSNQPQHF | TGTGCCAGCAGTCCCCATAACACAGGGGGTAGCAATCAGCCCCAGCATTTT
TRBJ2-2 | TRBD2 | NA | 15 | TRBV28 | CASSSSGRGTGELFF | TGTGCCAGCAGTTCCAGCGGGAGGGGAACCGGGGAGCTGTTTTTT
TRBJ2-1 | TRBD2 | NA | 14 | TRBV19 | CASSMGLGYNEQFF | TGTGCCAGTAGTATGGGACTAGGATACAATGAGCAGTTCTTC
TRBJ2-5 | NA | NA | 13 | TRBV12-3/TRBV12-4 | CASSRQWWETQYF | TGTGCCAGCAGTCGCCAGTGGTGGGAGACCCAGTACTTC
TRBJ1-1 | NA | NA | 14 | TRBV11-1 | CASSLNRVNTEAFF | TGTGCCAGCAGTCTGAACAGGGTTAACACTGAAGCTTTCTTT
TRBJ1-4 | TRBD1 | NA | 14 | TRBV7-2 | CASSPGQGYEKLFF | TGTGCCAGCAGCCCAGGACAGGGGTACGAAAAACTGTTTTTT
TRBJ1-1 | TRBD1 | NA | 14 | TRBV7-2 | CASSLNRGRTEAFF | TGTGCCAGCAGCCTAAACAGGGGGCGAACTGAAGCTTTCTTT
TRBJ2-7 | TRBD2 | NA | 15 | TRBV2 | CASSEAGTSTYEQYF | TGTGCCAGCAGTGAAGCTGGGACTAGTACCTACGAGCAGTACTTC
TRBJ2-1 | TRBD2 | NA | 16 | TRBV6-5 | CASSYVASGFQNEQFF | TGTGCCAGCAGTTACGTCGCTAGCGGGTTTCAGAATGAGCAGTTCTTC
TRBJ2-3 | TRBD1 | NA | 15 | TRBV24-1 | CATSDTQGAPRMQYF | TGTGCCACCAGTGATACACAGGGGGCCCCTCGGATGCAGTATTTT
TRBJ1-5 | TRBD1 | NA | 14 | TRBV4-2 | CASSQNPGQGVKHF | TGTGCCAGCAGCCAAAACCCGGGACAGGGGGTTAAGCATTTT
TRBJ2-3 | TRBD1 | NA | 17 | TRBV6-2/TRBV6-3 | CASSYAAGQGSTDTQYF | TGTGCCAGCAGTTACGCCGCTGGACAGGGTTCCACAGATACGCAGTATTTT
TRBJ1-2 | TRBD1 | NA | 17 | TRBV4-3 | CASSQVWTGVWPYGYTF | TGCGCCAGCAGCCAAGTCTGGACAGGGGTTTGGCCCTATGGCTACACCTTC
TRBJ1-4 | TRBD1 | NA | 14 | TRBV2 | CASSVGTANEKLFF | TGTGCCAGCAGTGTAGGGACAGCTAATGAAAAACTGTTTTTT
TRBJ1-1 | NA | NA | 14 | TRBV19 | CASSIQTGNTEAFF | TGTGCCAGTAGTATACAGACGGGAAACACTGAAGCTTTCTTT
TRBJ1-6 | TRBD1 | NA | 15 | TRBV4-1 | CASSQNTGEYSPLHF | TGCGCCAGCAGCCAAAATACAGGGGAGTATTCACCCCTCCACTTT
TRBJ1-2 | TRBD1 | NA | 12 | TRBV2 | CASTPQGDGYTF | TGTGCCAGCACCCCTCAGGGGGATGGCTACACCTTC
TRBJ1-5 | NA | NA | 16 | TRBV20-1 | CSASNSQGGSNQPQHF | TGCAGTGCTAGTAACAGCCAGGGAGGAAGCAATCAGCCCCAGCATTTT
TRBJ2-1 | TRBD1 | NA | 15 | TRBV11-1 | CASSPRDRVYNEQFF | TGTGCCAGCAGCCCTCGGGACAGGGTCTACAATGAGCAGTTCTTC
TRBJ2-2 | TRBD1 | NA | 15 | TRBV5-1 | CASSLRTGNTGELFF | TGCGCCAGCAGCTTGAGGACAGGGAACACCGGGGAGCTGTTTTTT
TRBJ1-2 | NA | NA | 17 | TRBV4-1 | CASSQAYQGIYSYGYTF | TGCGCCAGCAGCCAAGCCTACCAGGGGATATATAGCTATGGCTACACCTTC
TRBJ2-2 | TRBD2 | few | 15 | TRBV10-3 | CAISETSAYTGELFF | TGTGCCATCAGCGAAACTAGCGCCTACACCGGGGAGCTGTTTTTT
TRBJ2-7 | TRBD1 | NA | 14 | TRBV3-1/TRBV3-2 | CASRTGTDLHEQYF | TGTGCCAGCAGGACAGGGACCGATCTCCACGAGCAGTACTTC
TRBJ2-7 | TRBD1 | NA | 15 | TRBV18 | CASSPLGTGPYEQYF | TGTGCCAGCTCACCACTAGGGACAGGGCCCTACGAGCAGTACTTC
TRBJ1-4 | NA | NA | 14 | TRBV19 | CASTMGAVNEKLFF | TGTGCCAGTACGATGGGGGCGGTAAATGAAAAACTGTTTTTT
TRBJ1-2 | NA | NA | 14 | TRBV7-9 | CASSLGDINYGYTF | TGTGCCAGCAGCTTAGGCGATATTAACTATGGCTACACCTTC
TRBJ2-1 | TRBD2 | NA | 16 | TRBV4-1 | CASSQERLAGPNEQFF | TGCGCCAGCAGCCAAGAAAGACTAGCGGGACCCAATGAGCAGTTCTTC
TRBJ2-7 | TRBD1 | NA | 13 | TRBV7-3 | CASSSTGFNEQYF | TGTGCCAGCAGCTCGACAGGGTTCAACGAGCAGTACTTC
TRBJ1-5 | NA | once | 15 | TRBV7-2 | CASSLVGGSNQPQHF | TGTGCCAGCAGCTTAGTGGGGGGGTCCAATCAGCCCCAGCATTTT
TRBJ1-5 | NA | once | 12 | TRBV7-9 | CASSPLNQPQHF | TGTGCCAGCAGCCCTCTTAATCAGCCCCAGCATTTT
TRBJ2-1 | TRBD1 | NA | 12 | TRBV27 | CASSQGAGEQFF | TGTGCCAGCAGTCAGGGGGCCGGTGAGCAGTTCTTC
TRBJ1-1 | TRBD1 | NA | 15 | TRBV7-9 | CASSLLGQGAKEAFF | TGTGCCAGCAGCTTATTAGGTCAGGGGGCTAAAGAAGCTTTCTTT
TRBJ2-5 | NA | NA | 15 | TRBV7-6 | CASSLGGAGQETQYF | TGTGCCAGCAGCTTAGGTGGGGCTGGACAAGAGACCCAGTACTTC
TRBJ2-7 | TRBD2 | NA | 15 | TRBV2 | CASSSTSGRVGEQYF | TGTGCCAGCAGCTCGACTAGCGGGAGAGTTGGCGAGCAGTACTTC
TRBJ2-1 | TRBD1 | NA | 16 | TRBV24-1 | CATSDPGQGPYNEQFF | TGTGCCACCAGTGATCCTGGACAGGGCCCCTACAATGAGCAGTTCTTC
TRBJ2-7 | TRBD1 | NA | 16 | TRBV2 | CASSPIGQVPSYEQYF | TGTGCCAGCAGCCCCATAGGACAGGTCCCCTCCTACGAGCAGTACTTC
TRBJ1-4 | NA | once | 15 | TRBV6-6 | CASSYGGAWDEKLFF | TGTGCCAGCAGTTACGGGGGGGCGTGGGATGAAAAACTGTTTTTT
TRBJ2-5 | TRBD2 | NA | 14 | TRBV29-1 | CSDLGTSGQETQYF | TGCAGCGACCTTGGGACTAGCGGCCAAGAGACCCAGTACTTC
TRBJ1-5 | TRBD1 | once | 17 | TRBV9 | CASSLPGDRGGNQPQHF | TGTGCCAGCAGCTTACCGGGGGACAGGGGTGGCAATCAGCCCCAGCATTTT